This TCR beta chain was recovered during a study of cytomegalovirus exposure and HLA in healthy donors. Germline assignment: CDR1 LNHNV and CDR2 YYDKDF (reference sequence). This CDR3 is built from 14 residues. V shed 0 bases and J shed 7 bases, with 10 bases lying between them. Overall study findings and caveats: When analyzed later, a missense DCLRE1C variant was found to be linked to TCR beta V- and J-gene trimming.

Use of 60 Vbeta and 13 Jbeta primers characterized the PCR. The assay was immunoSEQ multiplex PCR, and TCRdb's table has in-frame clones only and misses some. This sample has just over 150,000 clones; 70% to 90% occur once, and the top ten carry 2% to 2.5%. This clone appeared once. Its antigen is still unknown. This chain links TRBV15 with TRBJ1-5, with a possible D match to TRBD1 (5 bases). This sequence was found in a young woman in good health and CMV-seronegative. Sequencing used PBMCs. This chain's CDR3 is CATSRDRGGQPQHF. DNA for the CDR3: TGTGCCACCAGCAGAGATCGCGGGGGGCAGCCCCAGCATTTT.